These 12 T cell receptor beta chains came from one sample sequenced in a study of blood T cell repertoires in COVID-19. The method was immunoSEQ multiplex PCR; TCRdb's version includes in-frame clones alone and lacks a portion of them. The repertoire includes under 150,000 clones, roughly 76% of them detected once, and around 9.5% sits in the top ten. Sequencing was carried out using peripheral blood. The source of these receptors is a woman aged 45 to 65 with active or convalescent COVID-19.

CDR3 residues: CASSYRGSEQYF. The CDR3 DNA follows: TGTGCCAGCAGTTACAGGGGTAGCGAGCAGTACTTC. The chain joins TRBV7-2 to TRBJ2-7, with TRBD1 matching over 7 bases. V was clipped by 6 bases and J by 6 bases; unmatched bases: 5. CDR3 size: 12 residues. The germline gives CDR1 SGHTA, CDR2 FQGNSA. The full variable domain, with the rest looked up from reference TRBV7-2 and TRBJ2-7, is GAGVSQSPSNKVTEKGKDVELRCDPISGHTALYWYRQSLGQGLEFLIYFQGNSAPDKSGLPSDRFSAERTGGSVSTLTIQRTQQEDSAVYLCASSYRGSEQYFGPGTRLTVT.

The V and J genes are TRBV28 and TRBJ1-1; no clear D gene. The CDR3 has 14 amino acids. Germline CDR1 MDHEN, CDR2 SYDVKM. V shed 3 bases and J shed 4 bases, with 12 bases lying between them. The CDR3 reads CASSLPPAGTEAFF. As DNA, the CDR3 is TGTGCCAGCAGTTTGCCCCCGGCAGGCACTGAAGCTTTCTTT.

The V gene is TRBV12-3 or TRBV12-4, the J gene TRBJ2-1; D is unresolved. Trimming left V 6 bases short and J 4 bases short, with 10 bases between. This CDR3 spans 13 amino acids. CDR3 in amino acids: CASSPDGYNEQFF. The CDR3 DNA sequence: TGTGCCAGCAGCCCAGACGGGTACAATGAGCAGTTCTTC.

The chain carries TRBV6-5 and TRBJ2-7; 7 bases agree with TRBD2. In germline, CDR1 is MNHEY, CDR2 SVGAGI. The V segment lost 6 bases and the J segment 0 bases; nucleotides outside the gene matches: 8. The CDR3 totals 15 residues. CDR3 DNA: TGTGCCAGCAGCCGGGGGGAGGGATTCTCCTACGAGCAGTACTTC. This codes for CASSRGEGFSYEQYF.

V gene TRBV18 combines with J gene TRBJ2-1, with TRBD2 matching 8 bases. Trimming removed 0 bases from V and 4 bases from J; junction bases left unmatched: 8. This CDR3 contains 17 residues. Looked up from germline, CDR1 is KGHSH and CDR2 is LQKENI. For the CDR3, the DNA is TGTGCCAGCTCACCACCGCGAAGCGGGAGTAGATACAATGAGCAGTTCTTC. The encoded protein is CASSPPRSGSRYNEQFF.

The gene calls are TRBV30 and TRBJ2-6, with D perhaps TRBD1 (6 bases). The V gene's germline CDR1 is GTSNPN and CDR2 SVGIG (reference sequence). The CDR3 is made up of 15 amino acids. V lost 2 bases, J lost 0 bases, and 8 bases lay in between. Here the CDR3 DNA reads TGTGCCTGGAGTTCAGGGGACTCTGGGGCCAACGTCCTGACTTTC. Its translation: CAWSSGDSGANVLTF.

The chain couples TRBV2 to TRBJ2-2; TRBD1 agrees at 7 bases. The germline V gene has CDR1 SNHLY and CDR2 FYNNEI. The CDR3 contains 15 residues. V shed 6 bases and J 5 bases; nucleotides not matched to a gene: 9. The CDR3 DNA sequence: TGTGCCAGCAGGACCGGGACAGTCAGAACCGGGGAGCTGTTTTTT. Its protein is CASRTGTVRTGELFF.

CDR3 sequence reads: CASRDSRQGLFYGYTF. CDR3 in DNA: TGTGCCAGCAGGGACAGCCGACAGGGGCTTTTCTATGGCTACACCTTC. The chain links TRBV6-6 to TRBJ1-2; 8 bases fit TRBD1. With 6 bases clipped from V and 4 bases from J, the junction kept 13 bases outside the gene matches. This CDR3 contains 16 residues. The germline V gene encodes CDR1 MNHNY and CDR2 SVGAGI (reference sequence).

J is TRBJ2-3 and V is TRBV5-1; no definite D call. Per germline, CDR1 SGHRS and CDR2 YFSETQ. The V end lost 1 base, the J end lost 4 bases, and 4 bases lay between the germline ends. This CDR3 is 12 amino acids long. CDR3 amino acids: CASSLKPDTQYF. The CDR3 nucleotides read TGCGCCAGCAGCTTGAAGCCAGATACGCAGTATTTT.

This clone was detected only once. This chain links TRBV9 with TRBJ1-2; D is possibly TRBD1 (6 bases). There are 13 residues in the CDR3. The V gene's germline CDR1 is SGDLS and CDR2 YYNGEE. V gave up 4 bases and J gave up 5 bases, with 12 bases separating them. The CDR3 loop reads CASSTGSGYGYTF. Written as DNA, the CDR3 is TGTGCCAGCAGCACAGGGTCGGGGTATGGCTACACCTTC.

The chain combines TRBV7-2 with TRBJ2-3; 7 bases line up with TRBD2. Germline CDR1 reads SGHTA; CDR2 reads FQGNSA. The CDR3 extends over 17 amino acids. Germline trimming cut 0 bases from V and 2 bases from J; bases unmatched to any gene: 8. CDR3 protein: CASSLARGAGFTDTQYF. The CDR3 DNA reads as TGTGCCAGCAGCTTAGCGCGGGGAGCGGGGTTCACAGATACGCAGTATTTT.

The CDR3 bases are TGTGCCAGCAGTCCCCGCACGCAGTCTGAAGCTTTCTTT. This translates into CASSPRTQSEAFF. This chain uses TRBV27 with TRBJ1-1; D gene unclear. V shed 5 bases and J shed 6 bases, with 13 bases lying between them. There are 13 residues in the CDR3. Germline values: CDR1 MNHEY, CDR2 SMNVEV (reference sequence).